This T cell receptor (beta chain) was sequenced during a study of blood T cell repertoires in COVID-19. Study in general: Nucleic acid was either cDNA or gDNA, and it came from T cells, B-cell-depleted T cells, or PBMCs.

There are 14 residues in the CDR3. Germline-derived CDR1 and CDR2 are MDHEN and SYDVKM. V dropped 2 bases and J dropped 3 bases, with 11 bases sitting between them. Produced via immunoSEQ multiplex PCR; TCRdb's table is partial and in-frame only. The sample comprises more than 45,000 clones, approximately 90% of which are singletons, and approximately 4.9% rests with the top ten. The chain uses TRBV28 and TRBJ2-7; D uncertain. This receptor was obtained from a man aged 70-80 years with acute or convalescent COVID-19. Source material: peripheral blood. The CDR3, as DNA: TGTGCCAGCAGTTTAATCCCCCCAGGCTACGAGCAGTACTTC. Its protein is CASSLIPPGYEQYF.